The 27 T cell receptor beta chains below all came from one sample that was sequenced in a study of early T cells in non-severe SARS-CoV-2 infection (dated by TCRdb to the early 2020s). Library prep was done by 5' RACE. Data came from a NextSeq 500. Using fastp at Q25 and MiXCR, TCRdb reprocessed the public reads and kept productive beta chains. CDR3 protein sequences are deduplicated, and each keeps its most common genes and DNA. Across this sample there are about 21,000 distinct CDR3 sequences, with 4.5% to 6% seen only once. More than 14% of the sample comes from the top ten. Sequences were derived from whole blood, sampled at baseline. These receptors originate from an adult who was a healthcare worker with PCR-confirmed SARS-CoV-2 infection or an uninfected control (not recorded which).

Ten or more counts support this clonotype. The V call is TRBV5-1, the J call TRBJ2-7; D possibly corresponds to TRBD1 (5 bases). Germline V CDR1 and CDR2: SGHRS, YFSETQ. Between the trimmed V and J ends, which lost 1 base and 2 bases, there was a span of 13 bases. The CDR3 runs to 15 residues. CDR3 protein: CASSLKGIRAYEQYF. As DNA, the CDR3 is TGCGCCAGCAGCTTGAAGGGGATTAGGGCCTACGAGCAGTACTTC.

By share, this clonotype ranks as medium-sized. The chain employs TRBV4-3 and TRBJ1-2; unclear D gene. CDR3 length: 17 amino acids. Germline V lookup: CDR1 LGHNA, CDR2 YSLEER. Trimming shortened V by 4 bases and J by 0 bases, and 18 bases separated the two germline ends. For the CDR3, the DNA is TGCGCCAGCAGCCTGTTTAGGGATCAAAGGACTAACTATGGCTACACCTTC. Its protein product is CASSLFRDQRTNYGYTF.

This clonotype was detected many times. The chain links TRBV19 to TRBJ1-1; D is unclear. Trimming took off 5 bases at V and 2 bases at J, with 18 bases between the two ends. Germline V lookup: CDR1 LNHDA, CDR2 SQIVND (reference sequence). This CDR3 has 16 residues. In DNA form, the CDR3 reads TGTGCCAGTAGTTTGAACCGGGGTACAACTAACACTGAAGCTTTCTTT. Translating gives CASSLNRGTTNTEAFF.

There are many counts of this clonotype. This sequence joins TRBV29-1 and TRBJ2-7; tentative D call: TRBD2 (7 bases). V was trimmed by 3 bases and J by 6 bases, leaving 12 bases between them. Germline loops: CDR1 SQVTM, CDR2 ANQGSEA. CDR3 length: 12 residues. The CDR3: CSVDRGGVEQYF. The CDR3 coding sequence is TGCAGCGTTGATAGGGGGGGAGTCGAGCAGTACTTC.

This clonotype was observed a few times. The chain couples TRBV5-4 to TRBJ2-2, with TRBD1 matching 7 bases. The length of the CDR3 is 16 residues. Germline CDR1 SGHNT, CDR2 YYREEE (reference sequence). Germline trimming cut 2 bases from V and 1 base from J; bases unmatched to any gene: 5. CDR3 DNA: TGTGCCAGCAGCTTACCGACAGGGAGGAACACCGGGGAGCTGTTTTTT. Encoded protein: CASSLPTGRNTGELFF.

The rearrangement joins TRBV11-2 to TRBJ2-1; TRBD2 is a possible D gene (7 bases). Germline loops: CDR1 SGHAT, CDR2 FQNNGV. The CDR3 loop spans 12 amino acids. V was trimmed by 4 bases and J by 10 bases, leaving 11 bases between them. CDR3: CASSSPGGEQFF. The CDR3 nucleotides read TGTGCCAGCAGCTCACCGGGGGGCGAGCAGTTCTTC.

The chain links TRBV6-6 to TRBJ2-5, with a possible D match to TRBD2 (5 bases). V was cut by 5 bases and J by 7 bases, with 17 bases left in between. The CDR3 has 14 residues. CDR1 MNHNY and CDR2 SVGAGI come from the germline V gene (reference sequence). CDR3 sequence (DNA): TGTGCCAGCAGTCCAACCCCGGGAAGACGGACCCAGTACTTC. Translating it yields CASSPTPGRRTQYF.

This clonotype was found many times. The chain uses TRBV20-1 and TRBJ1-2; tentative D call: TRBD1 (6 bases). The CDR3 contains 13 residues. Trimming shortened V by 7 bases and J by 1 base, and 13 bases separated the two germline ends. Germline CDR1 and CDR2: DFQATT and SNEGSKA (reference sequence). CDR3 nucleotides: TGCAGTGTAGGGGGGCAAAATAACTATGGCTACACCTTC. It specifies CSVGGQNNYGYTF.

V is TRBV4-3 and J is TRBJ1-6, with D hard to call. The CDR3 runs to 16 residues. Germline V gene sequence: CDR1 LGHNA, CDR2 YSLEER. The V end was cut by 1 base, the J end by 1 base, with 8 bases between. CDR3 coding DNA: TGCGCCAGCAGCCAAGTCGTCAGTTCCTATAATTCACCCCTCCACTTT. Residues: CASSQVVSSYNSPLHF.

This CDR3 reads CASSFEIVNTEAFF. CDR3 bases: TGTGCCAGTAGTTTTGAGATTGTGAACACTGAAGCTTTCTTT. This sequence joins TRBV19 and TRBJ1-1; no definite D call. The V and J ends lost 5 bases and 0 bases respectively, with 10 bases between them. The CDR3 runs 14 residues. Per the germline V gene, CDR1 is LNHDA and CDR2 is SQIVND (reference sequence).

This clonotype is medium-sized (0.01 to 0.1%). V and J are TRBV30 and TRBJ2-1; no clear D gene. CDR3 size: 13 residues. V was trimmed by 0 bases and J by 5 bases, leaving 8 bases between them. In germline, CDR1 is GTSNPN, CDR2 SVGIG (reference sequence). CDR3 nucleotides: TGTGCCTGGAGTGTAGGCAGAAACAATGAGCAGTTCTTC. It encodes CAWSVGRNNEQFF.

By frequency in the sample, this clonotype is medium-sized. In DNA, the CDR3 is TGTGCCAGCAGTTTAAATCAGGGGAGAGAGACCCAGTACTTC. This sequence encodes CASSLNQGRETQYF. The rearrangement uses TRBV6-5 and TRBJ2-5; TRBD1 might be the D (6 bases). The CDR3 runs 14 residues. Trimming stripped 4 bases from V and 4 bases from J, with 13 bases between. The V gene's germline CDR1 is MNHEY and CDR2 SVGAGI.

This clonotype is labeled large. J is TRBJ2-5 and V is TRBV7-2; 8 nucleotides align to TRBD1. Germline trimming cut 2 bases from V and 7 bases from J; bases unmatched to any gene: 9. This CDR3 is built from 15 residues. In germline, CDR1 is SGHTA, CDR2 FQGNSA. The CDR3 protein is CASSLTAGGRGTQYF. As DNA, the CDR3 is TGTGCCAGCAGCTTAACGGCAGGGGGCAGGGGGACCCAGTACTTC.

This clonotype was counted ten times or more. The chain recombines TRBV19 with TRBJ1-5; 11 bases match TRBD1. Germline lookup yields CDR1 LNHDA and CDR2 SQIVND (reference sequence). CDR3 size: 15 residues. V shed 5 bases and J 6 bases; nucleotides not matched to a gene: 6. DNA of the CDR3: TGTGCCAGTAGTCCTCGGACAGGGGGCTTTCAGCCCCAGCATTTT. As protein: CASSPRTGGFQPQHF.

This clonotype appeared many times. The gene calls are TRBV4-3 and TRBJ2-5; 7 bases align to TRBD2. This CDR3 has 17 amino acids. V lost 5 bases, J lost 1 base, and 13 bases stayed unmatched. Germline V lookup: CDR1 LGHNA, CDR2 YSLEER. The CDR3 region has the DNA TGCGCCAGCAGCTTGACCCTAAGGGGCGGGGGCCAAGAGACCCAGTACTTC. It specifies CASSLTLRGGGQETQYF.

This clonotype was found many times. The chain combines TRBV27 with TRBJ1-1, with TRBD1 matching over 7 bases. Germline lookup yields CDR1 MNHEY and CDR2 SMNVEV (reference sequence). With V trimmed by 6 bases and J by 7 bases, 17 bases remained unmatched. The CDR3 spans 16 residues. CDR3 region: CASRLTGQHASIEAFF. The CDR3 DNA sequence: TGTGCCAGCAGATTAACGGGACAGCACGCATCTATTGAAGCTTTCTTT.

V and J are TRBV19 and TRBJ2-7, with 8 positions matching TRBD1. Unmatched junction bases numbered 11, after V lost 4 bases and J lost 3 bases. Per the germline V gene, CDR1 is LNHDA and CDR2 is SQIVND (reference sequence). This CDR3 has 16 amino acids. The CDR3 sequence: CASSTPRTGSLYEQYF. Here the CDR3 DNA reads TGTGCCAGTAGTACCCCGAGGACAGGGAGTCTCTACGAGCAGTACTTC.

V gene TRBV29-1 combines with J gene TRBJ2-5; TRBD2 is a possible D gene (5 bases). This CDR3 is built from 15 residues. Germline lookup yields CDR1 SQVTM and CDR2 ANQGSEA. Between the trimmed V and J ends, which lost 3 bases and 4 bases, there was a span of 18 bases. CDR3 protein: CSVDTPVDGVETQYF. Written as DNA, the CDR3 is TGCAGCGTTGATACGCCAGTCGACGGGGTAGAGACCCAGTACTTC.

This clonotype was recorded many times. One end of the junction is discordant with germline, which a read error may explain. CDR3 amino acids: CASSIEGTRANF. The CDR3 region has the DNA TGTGCCAGCAGCATAGAGGGGACCAGGGCCAACTTC. The chain carries TRBV2 and TRBJ2-7; the D call may be TRBD1 or TRBD2 (5 bases each). The CDR3 runs 12 residues. Germline lookup yields CDR1 SNHLY and CDR2 FYNNEI.

This chain connects TRBV12-3 or TRBV12-4 to TRBJ2-1; 10 nucleotides align to TRBD1. V shed 3 bases and J 6 bases; nucleotides not matched to a gene: 5. The CDR3 length is 15 residues. The CDR3, as DNA: TGTGCCAGCAGTTTCGGACAGGGGGTTCGCAATGAGCAGTTCTTC. Protein sequence: CASSFGQGVRNEQFF.

The sample holds many counts of this clonotype. The chain couples TRBV9 to TRBJ2-7; 9 bases are shared with TRBD1. V trimming: 5 bases; J trimming: 4 bases; junction bases outside the gene matches: 1. Germline V CDR1 and CDR2: SGDLS, YYNGEE. The CDR3 runs to 12 residues. DNA for the CDR3: TGTGCCAGCAGGGGACAGGGATACGAGCAGTACTTC. Translation: CASRGQGYEQYF.

This clonotype was counted a few times. This rearrangement joins TRBV6-5 to TRBJ2-7; D tentatively reads TRBD1 or TRBD2 (5 bases each). The V end lost 6 bases, the J end lost 4 bases, and 10 bases lay between the germline ends. Germline V gene lookup returns CDR1 MNHEY and CDR2 SVGAGI. This CDR3 has 12 residues. The CDR3 protein is CASRGDGYEQYF. CDR3 bases: TGTGCCAGCAGGGGGGACGGATACGAGCAGTACTTC.

As DNA, the CDR3 is TGTGCCAGCAGTTACAGGCAGGGGGCCCACGAGCAGTACTTC. Amino acids: CASSYRQGAHEQYF. This rearrangement joins TRBV6-5 to TRBJ2-7, with 8 bases fitting TRBD1. The junction had 5 bases not matched to a gene; V was cut back by 2 bases and J by 5 bases. The CDR3 sequence is 14 residues long. CDR1 MNHEY and CDR2 SVGAGI come from the germline V gene.

J is TRBJ1-1 and V is TRBV10-3; D perhaps matches TRBD1 (6 bases). Trimming stripped 5 bases from V and 5 bases from J, with 15 bases between. CDR1 and CDR2 (germline): ENHRY, SYGVKD. The CDR3 is 14 amino acids. The CDR3 loop reads CAISQQQGRTEAFF. The CDR3 bases are TGTGCCATCAGTCAACAACAGGGTAGGACTGAAGCTTTCTTT.

This clonotype appeared many times. J is TRBJ2-3 and V is TRBV7-2; the match to TRBD1 covers 7 bases. This CDR3 is 14 amino acids long. The V gene end was trimmed by 5 bases and the J gene end by 4 bases; junction bases not matched to a gene: 6. CDR1 is SGHTA and CDR2 is FQGNSA in the germline V gene. The chain's CDR3 is CASSPRQGPDTQYF. The CDR3 DNA is TGTGCCAGCAGCCCTAGACAGGGACCAGATACGCAGTATTTT.

J is TRBJ2-7 and V is TRBV19; possibly TRBD2 for D (6 bases). Germline V gives CDR1 LNHDA, CDR2 SQIVND (reference sequence). V was cut by 6 bases and J by 2 bases, with 20 bases left in between. CDR3 length equals 16 residues. CDR3: CASSWGLTQPTYEQYF. CDR3 nucleotide sequence: TGTGCCAGTAGCTGGGGACTGACACAACCGACCTACGAGCAGTACTTC.

This clonotype is termed medium-sized. This sequence joins TRBV30 and TRBJ1-5; maybe TRBD1 (5 bases). Trimming left V 5 bases short and J 8 bases short, with 16 bases between. Germline V gives CDR1 GTSNPN, CDR2 SVGIG (reference sequence). This CDR3 contains 13 residues. The CDR3 loop reads CAWRGGENEPQHF. The CDR3, as DNA: TGTGCCTGGCGGGGAGGGGAAAACGAGCCCCAGCATTTT.